Sequencing of this T cell receptor beta chain was carried out in a study of control samples from healthy donors and cancer patients. Per germline, CDR1 SGHRS and CDR2 YFSETQ. This CDR3 has 15 amino acids. With 2 bases clipped from V and 2 bases from J, the junction kept 5 bases outside the gene matches. Profiling relied on immunoSEQ multiplex PCR, and the TCRdb table lists in-frame clones only, not all of them. The sample contains 150,000 or so clones, just under 95% of which appear only once. The receptor comes from a man in his 60s with colorectal cancer. Sequencing input: PBMCs. V gene TRBV5-1 combines with J gene TRBJ2-5; 8 positions agree with TRBD1. The CDR3 coding sequence is TGCGCCAGCAGCTTTCAGGGGGCCGGACAAGAGACCCAGTACTTC. Protein product: CASSFQGAGQETQYF.